The 23 T cell receptor beta chains below come from one sample, sequenced in a study of blood T cells in healthy people across ages. PCR was performed a second time for about 7 to 12 cycles using a sample-barcoded 5' primer and a J-beta primer mix. TCRdb fed the 5' RACE reads into MiXCR, producing one record per CDR3 protein. The table lists about 970,000 distinct CDR3 sequences, just over 50% of them singletons. Sequenced material: blood. The receptors were sampled from a woman aged 60-70 years in good health.

The J gene is TRBJ2-1, the V gene TRBV4-3; 8 nucleotides agree with TRBD2. This CDR3 contains 17 residues. Germline V gene lookup returns CDR1 LGHNA and CDR2 YSLEER. V was clipped by 0 bases and J by 0 bases; unmatched bases: 4. CDR3 in DNA: TGCGCCAGCAGCCAAGATAAACTAGCGGACTCCTACAATGAGCAGTTCTTC. This codes for CASSQDKLADSYNEQFF.

The chain joins TRBV25-1 to TRBJ1-5; D not certain. V lost 7 bases and J 0 bases, leaving 16 bases between the germline ends. Germline loops: CDR1 MGHDK, CDR2 SYGVNS. This CDR3 comprises 16 residues. CDR3 DNA: TGTGCCAGCACCCATCACGGCGCAGATAGCAATCAGCCCCAGCATTTT. Translated, it gives CASTHHGADSNQPQHF.

This clonotype was seen more than once but under ten times. The chain recombines TRBV20-1 with TRBJ1-2, with 7 bases matching TRBD1. This CDR3 has 14 residues. V lost 2 bases and J lost 5; bases outside the gene matches: 8. Per germline, CDR1 DFQATT and CDR2 SNEGSKA (reference sequence). For the CDR3, the DNA is TGCAGTGCTAGAAATTCCGGGACAGAATATGGCTACACCTTC. Protein product: CSARNSGTEYGYTF.

The CDR3 loop is CASSEDTSNQPQHF. DNA of the CDR3: TGCGCCAGCAGCGAGGACACAAGCAATCAGCCCCAGCATTTT. The V gene is TRBV5-1, the J gene TRBJ1-5; a weak D match, TRBD1 (5 bases). V was shortened by 4 bases and J by 1 base, with 9 bases between the two germline ends. Germline CDR1 and CDR2: SGHRS and YFSETQ. The CDR3 length is 14 residues.

The chain employs TRBV5-8 and TRBJ2-1; maybe TRBD2 (6 bases). Trimming pared 2 bases from V and 0 bases from J, leaving 9 bases between. CDR1 and CDR2 from the germline V gene are SGHTS and YDEGEE. This CDR3 is built from 15 residues. The CDR3 loop is CASSLSTSSYNEQFF. For the CDR3, the DNA is TGTGCCAGCAGCTTATCGACTAGCTCCTACAATGAGCAGTTCTTC.

The chain employs TRBV20-1 and TRBJ1-5; 8 bases are a match to TRBD1. V gave up 5 bases and J gave up 4 bases; unmatched junction bases: 7. The CDR3 runs to 14 residues. From germline, CDR1 is DFQATT and CDR2 SNEGSKA (reference sequence). This CDR3 reads CSALLGQGNQPQHF. CDR3 bases: TGCAGTGCTCTTTTAGGACAGGGTAATCAGCCCCAGCATTTT.

The gene calls are TRBV2 and TRBJ2-1, with 7 bases aligning to TRBD1. CDR3 length equals 15 residues. V dropped 6 bases and J dropped 5; count of bases not matched to a gene: 10. Looked up from germline, CDR1 is SNHLY and CDR2 is FYNNEI. Here the CDR3 reads CASRGYLGTDNEQFF. CDR3 nucleotide sequence: TGTGCCAGCAGAGGGTACCTGGGGACAGACAATGAGCAGTTCTTC.

This chain links TRBV30 with TRBJ2-7; 7 bases are shared with TRBD2. Trimming removed 3 bases from V and 0 bases from J; junction bases left unmatched: 8. CDR3 size: 15 residues. Germline V gene lookup returns CDR1 GTSNPN and CDR2 SVGIG (reference sequence). CDR3 sequence: CAWSPASGSSYEQYF. The CDR3 DNA is TGTGCCTGGAGCCCAGCTAGCGGAAGCTCCTACGAGCAGTACTTC.

J is TRBJ2-4 and V is TRBV12-3 or TRBV12-4; D is possibly TRBD2 (6 bases). Trimming pared 5 bases from V and 3 bases from J, leaving 11 bases between. This CDR3 has 14 amino acids. CDR3 sequence reads: CASSQGLGKNIQYF. The CDR3 DNA is TGTGCCAGCAGTCAGGGACTCGGCAAAAACATTCAGTACTTC.

This clonotype appeared a few times. The rearrangement uses TRBV10-2 and TRBJ1-2, with 9 bases aligning to TRBD1. Germline-derived CDR1 and CDR2 are WSHSY and SAAADI. Germline trimming cut 6 bases from V and 5 bases from J; bases unmatched to any gene: 7. This CDR3 contains 14 residues. CDR3 DNA: TGCGCCAGCAGCCGACAGGGGGGACGTTATGGCTACACCTTC. Its translation is CASSRQGGRYGYTF.

The rearrangement uses TRBV3-1 and TRBJ2-3; D remains unclear. The germline CDR1 and CDR2 sequences are LGHDT and YNNKEL (reference sequence). The V end lost 4 bases, the J end lost 5 bases, and 10 bases lay between the germline ends. CDR3 length equals 13 residues. The CDR3 is CASSPDLVDTQYF. DNA for the CDR3: TGTGCCAGCAGCCCCGACCTGGTAGATACGCAGTATTTT.

The chain carries TRBV20-1 and TRBJ2-7; unclear D gene. The CDR3 is 14 residues long. Trimming removed 1 base at V and 10 bases at J, with 20 bases between. The germline gives CDR1 DFQATT, CDR2 SNEGSKA (reference sequence). The CDR3 region has the DNA TGCAGTGCTAGAGTGCGCAGATCCCCTGGAACTCAGTACTTC. Translating gives CSARVRRSPGTQYF.

Worth noting for this clonotype: The junction shows a germline mismatch at one end, possibly a read error. The chain joins TRBV27 to TRBJ2-3; 13 bases are shared with TRBD2. The CDR3 length is 16 residues. The germline V gene has CDR1 MNHEY and CDR2 SMNVEV (reference sequence). The CDR3 DNA follows: TGTGCCAACAGTTTAAGGACTAGCGGGAGAGGAGATACGCAGTATTTT. It is translated as CANSLRTSGRGDTQYF.

The V and J genes are TRBV7-2 and TRBJ2-1; D remains ambiguous. In germline, CDR1 is SGHTA, CDR2 FQGNSA. This CDR3 is 15 amino acids long. V lost 5 bases, J lost 3 bases, and 14 bases lay in between. The CDR3 here is CASSPSGQSYNEQFF. CDR3 sequence (DNA): TGTGCCAGCAGCCCCTCAGGTCAAAGCTACAATGAGCAGTTCTTC. Using reference TRBV7-2 and TRBJ2-1 for the parts outside the CDR3, the full variable domain is GAGVSQSPSNKVTEKGKDVELRCDPISGHTALYWYRQSLGQGLEFLIYFQGNSAPDKSGLPSDRFSAERTGGSVSTLTIQRTQQEDSAVYLCASSPSGQSYNEQFFGPGTRLTVL.

As to this clonotype: One end of the junction does not line up with germline, which may come from a read error. This chain connects TRBV4-1 to TRBJ2-3, with 7 bases that match TRBD2. Germline V gene data show CDR1 as MGHRA and CDR2 as YSYEKL. The CDR3 loop spans 17 amino acids. CDR3 residues: CASSQHAGLDGTGTQYF. As DNA, the CDR3 is TGCGCCAGCAGCCAACACGCAGGACTAGATGGTACAGGTACGCAGTATTTT.

The chain is built from TRBV6-1 and TRBJ2-7; D is perhaps TRBD1 (5 bases). Trimming pared 2 bases from V and 0 bases from J, leaving 17 bases between. Germline lookup yields CDR1 MNHNS and CDR2 SASEGT. The CDR3 sequence is 17 residues long. The CDR3 region has the DNA TGTGCCAGCAGTGAACCCCTGGCTGGGGCGAGCTCCTACGAGCAGTACTTC. Its translation is CASSEPLAGASSYEQYF.

V usage is TRBV3-1 and J usage is TRBJ2-7; unclear D gene. The V gene's germline CDR1 is LGHDT and CDR2 YNNKEL (reference sequence). V lost 0 bases and J 2 bases, leaving 14 bases between the germline ends. The CDR3 runs 16 residues. CDR3 DNA: TGTGCCAGCAGCCAAGAATTGAAGGCCAGGCCCTACGAGCAGTACTTC. Translation gives CASSQELKARPYEQYF.

This clonotype was counted a few times. The chain is built from TRBV9 and TRBJ2-1, with 7 bases lining up with TRBD2. This CDR3 spans 16 amino acids. The V gene's germline CDR1 is SGDLS and CDR2 YYNGEE. V dropped 6 bases and J dropped 4; count of bases not matched to a gene: 13. The CDR3 region is CASTSGSGAHYNEQFF. The CDR3, as DNA: TGTGCCAGCACCTCTGGAAGCGGGGCACATTACAATGAGCAGTTCTTC.

The chain uses TRBV4-1 and TRBJ2-2; D may correspond to TRBD1 or TRBD2 (7 bases each). The CDR3 totals 16 residues. Germline loops: CDR1 MGHRA, CDR2 YSYEKL. V lost 3 bases to trimming and J lost 3 bases, with 14 bases between them. The CDR3 DNA follows: TGCGCCAGCAGCCATGGGAGGGGGCAGGACACCGGGGAGCTGTTTTTT. Translating gives CASSHGRGQDTGELFF.

This clonotype has just a few counts. The chain joins TRBV29-1 to TRBJ1-2; TRBD1 matches 8 bases. The germline gives CDR1 SQVTM, CDR2 ANQGSEA. The CDR3 is 13 amino acids. Losses at the gene ends were 4 bases for V and 2 bases for J; bases not matched to a gene: 3. The CDR3 DNA reads TGCAGCGTTGGACAGGGGCTAAACTATGGCTACACCTTC. Protein sequence: CSVGQGLNYGYTF. Complete variable domain (other parts from reference TRBV29-1 and TRBJ1-2): SAVISQKPSRDICQRGTSLTIQCQVDSQVTMMFWYRQQPGQSLTLIATANQGSEATYESGFVIDKFPISRPNLTFSTLTVSNMSPEDSSIYLCSVGQGLNYGYTFGSGTRLTVV.

The chain has TRBV28 and TRBJ1-6; a possible D gene is TRBD1 (5 bases). The germline V and J ends were trimmed by 5 bases and 7 bases, with 12 bases remaining between them. Germline values: CDR1 MDHEN, CDR2 SYDVKM. The CDR3 runs to 14 residues. CDR3 nucleotides: TGTGCCAGCAGTCCCAGGGTTTGGAATTCACCCCTCCACTTT. Protein: CASSPRVWNSPLHF. Supplemented by reference TRBV28 and TRBJ1-6, the full variable domain reads DVKVTQSSRYLVKRTGEKVFLECVQDMDHENMFWYRQDPGLGLRLIYFSYDVKMKEKGDIPEGYSVSREKKERFSLILESASTNQTSMYLCASSPRVWNSPLHFGNGTRLTVT.

The gene calls are TRBV20-1 and TRBJ1-4, with a weak D call TRBD1 (6 bases). The CDR3 consists of 13 residues. CDR1 and CDR2 from the germline V gene are DFQATT and SNEGSKA (reference sequence). V gave up 6 bases and J gave up 8 bases, with 16 bases separating them. The DNA for the CDR3 is TGCAGTGCAATACAGGGAGGGGAAGAAAAACTGTTTTTT. Its protein product is CSAIQGGEEKLFF.

The sample holds many counts of this clonotype. The CDR3 DNA reads as TGTGCCAGCAGCCCTAACTCCTACGAGCAGTACTTC. This translates into CASSPNSYEQYF. The chain recombines TRBV18 with TRBJ2-7; no reliable D call. The CDR3 consists of 12 residues. CDR1 and CDR2 (germline): KGHSH, LQKENI. V shed 8 bases and J shed 0 bases, with 8 bases lying between them.